This passage covers 26 T cell receptor beta chains from one sample sequenced in a study of T cells after yellow fever vaccination (dated by TCRdb to the late 2010s). Libraries were constructed by 5' RACE. Reads for this sample came from an Illumina HiSeq 2500. The public reads were reanalyzed by TCRdb: fastp trimming at Q25, MiXCR alignment, in-frame beta chains only. Duplicate CDR3 protein sequences are folded into a single record with the most common DNA and genes. This sample lists around 500,000 distinct CDR3 sequences; 21% were detected once. The leading ten clones occupy about 15% of the sample. What the treatment or condition label conveys for this sample: live attenuated yellow fever vaccine strain. Sequenced material: PBMCs, taken roughly 20 days after the first yellow fever vaccination. The receptors were gathered from a man younger than 35 who received the YFV17D yellow fever vaccine.

This clonotype came up a few times. The V and J genes are TRBV4-3 and TRBJ1-1, with TRBD1 as a possible D gene (5 bases). From germline, CDR1 is LGHNA and CDR2 YSLEER. The CDR3 runs 15 residues. Trimming stripped 0 bases from V and 1 base from J, with 9 bases between. The CDR3 is CASSQEEGANTEAFF. Here the CDR3 DNA reads TGCGCCAGCAGCCAAGAGGAAGGGGCGAACACTGAAGCTTTCTTT.

This clonotype was counted a few times. This sequence joins TRBV20-1 and TRBJ2-1; D is possibly TRBD2 (6 bases). Per germline, CDR1 DFQATT and CDR2 SNEGSKA (reference sequence). The CDR3 covers 14 residues. The ends were cut back, 5 bases at V and 2 bases at J, with 13 bases in the middle. The CDR3 reads CSAQVGGAYNEQFF. Written as DNA, the CDR3 is TGCAGTGCTCAGGTGGGAGGCGCCTACAATGAGCAGTTCTTC.

This clonotype was recorded a few times. This chain joins TRBV10-3 and TRBJ1-1, with 7 bases aligning to TRBD1. Germline V gene data show CDR1 as ENHRY and CDR2 as SYGVKD. CDR3 length: 15 residues. V lost 8 bases to trimming and J lost 2 bases; unmatched junction nucleotides: 11. CDR3: CAIHTGEGSNTEAFF. CDR3 DNA sequence: TGTGCCATCCATACAGGGGAGGGGAGTAACACTGAAGCTTTCTTT.

This clonotype turned up a few times. The genes are TRBV27 and TRBJ1-5; D is uncertain. This CDR3 region has 15 residues. Germline CDR1 is MNHEY and CDR2 is SMNVEV (reference sequence). Between the trimmed V and J ends, which lost 6 bases and 3 bases, there was a span of 15 bases. Written as DNA, the CDR3 is TGTGCCAGCAGCGCTGGACGACGGCTCAATCAGCCCCAGCATTTT. This sequence encodes CASSAGRRLNQPQHF.

This clonotype was seen many times. This chain links TRBV7-2 with TRBJ2-1, with TRBD2 identical over 13 bases. This CDR3 is 16 amino acids long. The V gene end was trimmed by 5 bases and the J gene end by 10 bases; junction bases not matched to a gene: 11. Germline V gene lookup returns CDR1 SGHTA and CDR2 FQGNSA. Here the CDR3 DNA reads TGTGCCAGCAGCGCCGACCGACTAGCGGGGGGAAGGGAGCAGTTCTTC. Its translation: CASSADRLAGGREQFF.

A few counts support this clonotype. The chain recombines TRBV6-1 with TRBJ2-1; TRBD2 matches at 13 bases. The CDR3 has 15 residues. Germline V gene lookup returns CDR1 MNHNS and CDR2 SASEGT. Trimming removed 8 bases from V and 12 bases from J; junction bases left unmatched: 13. CDR3 in amino acids: CASFGGRLAGGRQFF. CDR3 sequence (DNA): TGTGCCAGCTTCGGCGGGAGACTAGCGGGGGGTAGGCAGTTCTTC.

The rearrangement uses TRBV27 and TRBJ2-5; no definite D call. The length of the CDR3 is 14 residues. The V end was cut by 0 bases, the J end by 7 bases, with 12 bases between. CDR1 MNHEY and CDR2 SMNVEV come from the germline V gene (reference sequence). The CDR3 sequence: CASSLSRPSRTQYF. The CDR3 DNA follows: TGTGCCAGCAGTTTATCCCGACCTTCCCGGACCCAGTACTTC.

This clonotype appeared a few times. The chain joins TRBV20-1 to TRBJ2-5; D gene uncertain. The V gene's germline CDR1 is DFQATT and CDR2 SNEGSKA (reference sequence). This CDR3 has 17 amino acids. V was pared by 6 bases and J by 1 base, with 24 bases between. The CDR3 loop is CSANKPNPHGPQETQYF. The DNA for the CDR3 is TGCAGTGCCAACAAACCTAACCCACACGGGCCCCAAGAGACCCAGTACTTC.

The genes are TRBV7-8 and TRBJ2-3; 8 bases line up with TRBD1. The CDR3 has 15 amino acids. The J segment lost 4 bases and the V segment lost 5 bases, leaving 8 bases of the junction unmatched. Germline V gene sequence: CDR1 SGHVS, CDR2 FQNEAQ. CDR3 DNA sequence: TGTGCCAGCAGCGACAGACAGGGGTTGGCAGATACGCAGTATTTT. This codes for CASSDRQGLADTQYF.

This clonotype showed up many times. The chain uses TRBV7-3 and TRBJ1-2, with D maybe TRBD1 (5 bases). Germline loops: CDR1 SGHTA, CDR2 FQGTGA. Trimming took 0 bases from V and 8 from J, leaving 10 bases between them. The CDR3 extends over 13 amino acids. CDR3 protein: CASSLTGARGYTF. CDR3 DNA sequence: TGTGCCAGCAGCTTAACAGGGGCCAGGGGCTACACCTTC.

This clonotype was detected only a few times. This chain connects TRBV7-9 to TRBJ2-2, with D unresolved. CDR1 and CDR2 (germline): SEHNR, FQNEAQ (reference sequence). This CDR3 region has 13 residues. Trimming pared 3 bases from V and 6 bases from J, leaving 8 bases between. Here the CDR3 DNA reads TGTGCCAGCAGCTTTTTGGAAGCCGGGGAGCTGTTTTTT. This codes for CASSFLEAGELFF.

CDR3 protein: CASSLTGALGETQYF. CDR3 DNA sequence: TGTGCCAGCAGTCTGACAGGGGCCCTAGGAGAGACCCAGTACTTC. The chain employs TRBV2 and TRBJ2-5, with 8 bases lining up with TRBD1. The CDR3 loop spans 15 amino acids. Trimming at V came to 5 bases and at J to 4 bases, leaving 9 bases not matched to a gene. Per the germline V gene, CDR1 is SNHLY and CDR2 is FYNNEI.

This chain joins TRBV4-3 and TRBJ1-4; D is unclear. V dropped 5 bases and J dropped 0 bases, with 16 bases sitting between them. The CDR3 covers 17 residues. The germline CDR1 and CDR2 sequences are LGHNA and YSLEER. The CDR3 here is CASSMVVLATTNEKLFF. The CDR3 nucleotides read TGCGCCAGCAGCATGGTAGTGTTGGCGACAACTAATGAAAAACTGTTTTTT.

This clonotype was observed a handful of times. The chain joins TRBV25-1 to TRBJ1-5; 7 bases align to TRBD1. The CDR3 length is 15 residues. The germline V gene encodes CDR1 MGHDK and CDR2 SYGVNS. V was pared by 4 bases and J by 6 bases, with 9 bases of the junction left unmatched. CDR3 in DNA: TGTGCCAGCAGTGGACAGGGAACGAAAGGTCAGCCCCAGCATTTT. This encodes CASSGQGTKGQPQHF.

The V and J genes are TRBV27 and TRBJ1-2; no clear D gene. Germline-derived CDR1 and CDR2 are MNHEY and SMNVEV (reference sequence). V was pared by 5 bases and J by 4 bases, with 11 bases between. The length of the CDR3 is 13 residues. In DNA form, the CDR3 reads TGTGCCAGCAGTCGACCACGGGGCTATGGCTACACCTTC. Its translation: CASSRPRGYGYTF.

The chain has TRBV7-6 and TRBJ2-1, with 10 positions matching TRBD2. Germline V CDR1 and CDR2: SGHVS, FNYEAQ. The CDR3 contains 16 residues. With V trimmed by 6 bases and J by 3 bases, 8 bases remained unmatched. The CDR3 is CASRRTSGDIYNEQFF. Here the CDR3 DNA reads TGTGCCAGCAGGCGGACTAGCGGAGACATCTACAATGAGCAGTTCTTC.

CDR3 loop: CSAQWGVRDTQYF. DNA of the CDR3: TGCAGTGCTCAGTGGGGGGTCCGGGATACGCAGTATTTT. The V gene is TRBV20-1, the J gene TRBJ2-3; D possibly corresponds to TRBD2 (6 bases). CDR1 DFQATT and CDR2 SNEGSKA come from the germline V gene (reference sequence). The CDR3 has 13 residues. Trimming left V 5 bases short and J 6 bases short, with 15 bases between.

This clonotype has more than one count but fewer than ten. The V gene is TRBV4-1, the J gene TRBJ2-7; no clear D. The length of the CDR3 is 14 residues. V shed 2 bases and J shed 6 bases, with 14 bases lying between them. Looked up from germline, CDR1 is MGHRA and CDR2 is YSYEKL. This CDR3 is CASSQTDKIPEQYV. CDR3 sequence (DNA): TGCGCCAGCAGCCAAACCGATAAAATCCCCGAGCAGTACGTC.

This clonotype was counted between two and nine times. This chain uses TRBV5-6 with TRBJ2-5; TRBD2 aligns across 7 bases. The germline V gene has CDR1 SGHDT and CDR2 YYEEEE. V shed 3 bases and J 5 bases; nucleotides not matched to a gene: 10. The CDR3 spans 15 residues. CDR3 in DNA: TGTGCCAGCAGCTCCGCTTCTAGCGGTGGGGAGACCCAGTACTTC. It yields the protein CASSSASSGGETQYF.

This clonotype appeared a single time. The chain joins TRBV5-1 to TRBJ2-6; TRBD1 matches 8 bases. Germline V gene sequence: CDR1 SGHRS, CDR2 YFSETQ. V was clipped by 4 bases and J by 0 bases; unmatched bases: 6. The CDR3 spans 17 residues. CDR3 DNA sequence: TGCGCCAGCAGCCCCGGGACAGGCAACTCTGGGGCCAACGTCCTGACTTTC. Translation gives CASSPGTGNSGANVLTF.

The V call is TRBV7-2, the J call TRBJ2-2, with a weak D call TRBD1 (6 bases). The germline V and J ends were trimmed by 4 bases and 2 bases, with 14 bases remaining between them. CDR1 is SGHTA, CDR2 FQGNSA, per germline. The CDR3 has 16 amino acids. CDR3 in amino acids: CASSSGARNNTGELFF. CDR3 nucleotide sequence: TGTGCCAGCAGCTCAGGGGCCCGTAATAACACCGGGGAGCTGTTTTTT.

This chain uses TRBV5-1 with TRBJ2-7; TRBD1 agrees at 7 bases. Germline loops: CDR1 SGHRS, CDR2 YFSETQ. Germline trimming cut 0 bases from V and 6 bases from J; bases unmatched to any gene: 9. The CDR3 is 15 amino acids. In DNA, the CDR3 is TGCGCCAGCAGCTTGGGGGACAGTACCCCCTCCGAGCAGTACTTC. This gives the protein CASSLGDSTPSEQYF. Full variable domain (rest looked up from reference TRBV5-1 and TRBJ2-7): KAGVTQTPRYLIKTRGQQVTLSCSPISGHRSVSWYQQTPGQGLQFLFEYFSETQRNKGNFPGRFSGRQFSNSRSEMNVSTLELGDSALYLCASSLGDSTPSEQYFGPGTRLTVT.

The CDR3 region is CASSLLGTSGGPEQFF. The CDR3 coding sequence is TGTGCCAGCAGCTTATTAGGGACTAGCGGGGGTCCAGAGCAGTTCTTC. V gene TRBV7-3 combines with J gene TRBJ2-1, with 14 bases matching TRBD2. The CDR3 totals 16 residues. After removal of 2 bases from V and 10 bases from J, the junction contained 7 bases not matched to a gene. Germline V gene lookup returns CDR1 SGHTA and CDR2 FQGTGA.

This clonotype was seen at least ten times. The V and J genes are TRBV4-1 and TRBJ2-2; TRBD1 matches 10 bases. The CDR3 is 15 residues long. Per the germline V gene, CDR1 is MGHRA and CDR2 is YSYEKL. J lost 6 bases, V lost 4 bases, and 5 bases had no gene match. CDR3 in DNA: TGCGCCAGCAGCCCCCGGGACAGGGGTCCCGGGGAGCTGTTTTTT. Protein sequence: CASSPRDRGPGELFF.

In this sample, this clonotype turned up many times. V usage is TRBV18 and J usage is TRBJ1-5; D gene unclear. CDR1 is KGHSH, CDR2 LQKENI, per germline. The V and J ends lost 4 bases and 2 bases respectively, with 9 bases between them. This CDR3 is 14 amino acids long. As DNA, the CDR3 is TGTGCCAGCTCACGGACGGAGGGCAATCAGCCCCAGCATTTT. Protein sequence: CASSRTEGNQPQHF.

This clonotype was picked up a small number of times. V and J are TRBV24-1 and TRBJ2-5, with 7 bases aligning to TRBD1. The ends lost 1 base at V and 3 bases at J; junction bases unmatched: 1. The CDR3 contains 14 residues. CDR1 is KGHDR, CDR2 SFDVKD, per germline. CDR3 sequence reads: CATSDFGQEETQYF. In DNA, the CDR3 is TGTGCCACCAGTGATTTTGGACAGGAAGAGACCCAGTACTTC.